One and the same sample provided the 10 T cell receptor beta chains below, sequenced in a study of T-cell memory formation after mild COVID-19. TCRdb independently ran MiXCR on the 5' RACE reads; one entry per CDR3 protein. The sample comprises just under 150,000 distinct CDR3 sequences, under 7% of which are singletons, and about 2% rests with the top ten. The sequencing input was PBMCs or a T cell subset sorted from them (not recorded which). These receptors all come from an adult woman who had mild COVID-19 (a few samples of this study predate the infection). Cell type and time point are not known.

The chain is built from TRBV30 and TRBJ2-3; D possibly matches TRBD1 or TRBD2 (5 bases each). The V gene's germline CDR1 is GTSNPN and CDR2 SVGIG (reference sequence). V shed 3 bases and J shed 5 bases, with 12 bases lying between them. The CDR3 has 13 amino acids. The CDR3 DNA is TGTGCCTGGAGACGGGGCCGTGGAGATACGCAGTATTTT. This translates into CAWRRGRGDTQYF.

The chain joins TRBV5-6 to TRBJ2-1; no firm D call. Germline values: CDR1 SGHDT, CDR2 YYEEEE. The CDR3 covers 15 residues. V was shortened by 0 bases and J by 1 base, with 8 bases between the two germline ends. The CDR3 DNA is TGTGCCAGCAGCTTGGGCAGAAGGTCCTACAATGAGCAGTTCTTC. Protein product: CASSLGRRSYNEQFF.

This clonotype was seen ten or more times. The chain uses TRBV7-2 and TRBJ2-7; D remains ambiguous. The CDR3 is 15 residues long. Trimming stripped 1 base from V and 2 bases from J, with 12 bases between. Per the germline V gene, CDR1 is SGHTA and CDR2 is FQGNSA. CDR3 nucleotide sequence: TGTGCCAGCAGCTTAGTGGGCCGAGATACCTACGAGCAGTACTTC. It specifies CASSLVGRDTYEQYF.

This rearrangement joins TRBV6-2 or TRBV6-3 to TRBJ2-1; maybe TRBD2 (6 bases). The CDR3 totals 15 residues. Germline V gene sequence: CDR1 MNHEY, CDR2 SVGEGT. V gave up 5 bases and J gave up 6 bases, with 17 bases separating them. As DNA, the CDR3 is TGTGCCAGCAGTCCCAGTAGCGGATTTTCCAATGAGCAGTTCTTC. Protein product: CASSPSSGFSNEQFF.

This clonotype was detected only a few times. The chain uses TRBV2 and TRBJ1-6; tentatively, D is TRBD1 (5 bases). Germline lookup yields CDR1 SNHLY and CDR2 FYNNEI. The CDR3 loop spans 15 amino acids. The V gene lost 5 bases and the J gene lost 7 bases, with 15 bases spanning the gap. The CDR3 sequence: CASSHEQTENSPLHF. CDR3 sequence (DNA): TGTGCCAGCAGTCACGAACAGACAGAAAATTCACCCCTCCACTTT.

This clonotype was seen many times. The J gene is TRBJ2-6, the V gene TRBV29-1; D ambiguous. The ends were cut back, 5 bases at V and 2 bases at J, with 7 bases in the middle. The CDR3 covers 13 residues. Germline V gene lookup returns CDR1 SQVTM and CDR2 ANQGSEA. CDR3 in DNA: TGCAGCGTTTTAAGGGCTGGGGCCAACGTCCTGACTTTC. It yields the protein CSVLRAGANVLTF.

In DNA form, the CDR3 reads TGTGCCATTGCTTCGGCGGGGAACACTGAAGCTTTCTTT. Protein: CAIASAGNTEAFF. The rearrangement links TRBV7-9 to TRBJ1-1; no clear D gene. Germline V gene sequence: CDR1 SEHNR, CDR2 FQNEAQ (reference sequence). V shed 10 bases and J shed 1 base, with 13 bases lying between them. The CDR3 length is 13 residues.

A few counts support this clonotype. The CDR3, as DNA: TGCGCCAGCAGCCCCGGACTAGCGGGAGTACCTGAGCAGTTCTTC. Translating gives CASSPGLAGVPEQFF. J is TRBJ2-1 and V is TRBV5-1; 13 nucleotides agree with TRBD2. CDR3 size: 15 residues. Trimming removed 4 bases from V and 9 bases from J; junction bases left unmatched: 7. Germline loops: CDR1 SGHRS, CDR2 YFSETQ.

This clonotype was seen more than once but under ten times. The chain has TRBV5-1 and TRBJ1-1; maybe TRBD1 (6 bases). CDR1 and CDR2 (germline): SGHRS, YFSETQ. The CDR3 is made up of 14 amino acids. V was pared by 4 bases and J by 0 bases, with 10 bases between. The DNA of the CDR3 is TGCGCCAGCAGCGTACAGGGACTGAACACTGAAGCTTTCTTT. Protein: CASSVQGLNTEAFF. Full variable domain (missing parts from reference TRBV5-1 and TRBJ1-1): KAGVTQTPRYLIKTRGQQVTLSCSPISGHRSVSWYQQTPGQGLQFLFEYFSETQRNKGNFPGRFSGRQFSNSRSEMNVSTLELGDSALYLCASSVQGLNTEAFFGQGTRLTVV.

This clonotype was picked up many times. The chain links TRBV5-1 to TRBJ2-7; 9 bases fit TRBD2. The CDR3 sequence is 14 residues long. Germline loops: CDR1 SGHRS, CDR2 YFSETQ. Trimming at V came to 6 bases and at J to 2 bases, leaving 6 bases not matched to a gene. The CDR3 sequence is CASKPAGGAYEQYF. The CDR3 nucleotides are TGCGCCAGCAAACCAGCGGGGGGTGCCTACGAGCAGTACTTC. The full variable domain, rest sourced from reference TRBV5-1 and TRBJ2-7, is KAGVTQTPRYLIKTRGQQVTLSCSPISGHRSVSWYQQTPGQGLQFLFEYFSETQRNKGNFPGRFSGRQFSNSRSEMNVSTLELGDSALYLCASKPAGGAYEQYFGPGTRLTVT.